A single sample is the source of the 20 T cell receptor beta chains below, sequenced in a study of response to subunit inactivated influenza vaccine. TCRdb reprocessed the RT-PCR reads via MiXCR and lists one record per CDR3 protein. This table holds 650,000 to 850,000 distinct CDR3 sequences, approximately 15% found once. This material consisted of PBMCs from blood, taken 14 to 15 days before vaccination. The receptors come from a man aged 50 or older who received an inactivated influenza vaccine.

This clonotype was seen just once. The V gene is TRBV3-1, the J gene TRBJ2-5, with 11 bases aligning to TRBD1. Looked up from germline, CDR1 is LGHDT and CDR2 is YNNKEL (reference sequence). This CDR3 spans 15 amino acids. With V trimmed by 4 bases and J by 2 bases, 3 bases remained unmatched. For the CDR3, the DNA is TGTGCCAGCAGCCGGACAGGGGGCCGACAAGAGACCCAGTACTTC. It yields the protein CASSRTGGRQETQYF.

The rearrangement links TRBV3-1 to TRBJ1-1; the D is unclear. Germline values: CDR1 LGHDT, CDR2 YNNKEL (reference sequence). Trimming removed 11 bases at V and 5 bases at J, with 30 bases between. The CDR3 covers 17 residues. The DNA of the CDR3 is TGTGCCTTCTGTTTCGGTATCCTCGGCTCTACCGGGACTGAAGCTTTCTTT. It yields the protein CAFCFGILGSTGTEAFF.

The J gene is TRBJ1-5, the V gene TRBV19; D call uncertain. This CDR3 region has 12 residues. Germline V gene lookup returns CDR1 LNHDA and CDR2 SQIVND (reference sequence). V lost 5 bases to trimming and J lost 9 bases, with 11 bases between them. As DNA, the CDR3 is TGTGCCAGTAGTTCCCCTCGGGGGCCCCAGCATTTT. Residues: CASSSPRGPQHF.

In its sample, this clonotype was seen once. The chain employs TRBV29-1 and TRBJ2-2; tentative D call: TRBD2 (6 bases). Trimming pared 7 bases from V and 1 base from J, leaving 16 bases between. CDR3 size: 15 residues. The germline gives CDR1 SQVTM, CDR2 ANQGSEA. In DNA, the CDR3 is TGCAGCGCCGCCTCTGGCGGGGTGAACACCGGGGAGCTGTTTTTT. Amino acids: CSAASGGVNTGELFF.

The genes are TRBV29-1 and TRBJ2-7; 9 bases fit TRBD1. CDR1 is SQVTM, CDR2 ANQGSEA, per germline. J was trimmed by 2 bases and V by 7 bases; bases with no gene match: 12. The CDR3 length is 15 residues. CDR3 sequence reads: CSDGAHRGPAYEQYF. CDR3 nucleotides: TGCAGCGATGGAGCCCACAGGGGGCCAGCCTACGAGCAGTACTTC.

The V and J genes are TRBV5-5 and TRBJ2-1; TRBD1 might be the D (6 bases). The CDR3 has 15 amino acids. Germline V gives CDR1 SGHKS, CDR2 YYEKEE (reference sequence). Trimming left V 1 base short and J 5 bases short, with 13 bases between. The DNA for the CDR3 is TGTGCCAGCAGCTTGAGGGGGATCCTTAACAATGAGCAGTTCTTC. Its protein is CASSLRGILNNEQFF.

J is TRBJ1-5 and V is TRBV19; TRBD1 agrees at 10 bases. The CDR3 is 21 residues long. Germline-derived CDR1 and CDR2 are LNHDA and SQIVND (reference sequence). Trimming cost V 0 bases and J 2 bases; bases outside gene matches: 16. The CDR3 protein is CASSIDPEPFTGTGGNQPQHF. In DNA form, the CDR3 reads TGTGCCAGTAGTATAGATCCAGAGCCTTTCACCGGGACAGGGGGCAATCAGCCCCAGCATTTT.

In this sample, this clonotype turned up a few times. The V gene is TRBV3-1, the J gene TRBJ1-1; 8 bases are shared with TRBD1. The CDR3 contains 14 residues. With 6 bases clipped from V and 4 bases from J, the junction kept 7 bases outside the gene matches. The V gene's germline CDR1 is LGHDT and CDR2 YNNKEL (reference sequence). CDR3 protein: CASRRATGGTEAFF. CDR3 nucleotides: TGTGCCAGCAGACGAGCTACAGGGGGCACTGAAGCTTTCTTT.

This clonotype has more than one count but fewer than ten. V is TRBV3-1 and J is TRBJ1-4, with D possibly matching TRBD1 (5 bases). The CDR3 has 16 residues. CDR1 and CDR2 (germline): LGHDT, YNNKEL (reference sequence). Trimming shortened V by 4 bases and J by 8 bases, and 20 bases separated the two germline ends. The CDR3 region has the DNA TGTGCCAGCAGCCCGCTAATAGGGGTGCGTGAAGAAAAACTGTTTTTT. Amino acids: CASSPLIGVREEKLFF.

This clonotype was seen only a few times. This sequence joins TRBV27 and TRBJ2-1, with TRBD2 identical over 10 bases. The germline V gene encodes CDR1 MNHEY and CDR2 SMNVEV (reference sequence). Unmatched junction bases numbered 9, after V lost 4 bases and J lost 0 bases. The CDR3 length is 18 residues. Here the CDR3 reads CASSYSSGGRSSYNEQFF. The CDR3 DNA is TGTGCCAGCAGTTATTCTAGCGGGGGCCGGAGCTCCTACAATGAGCAGTTCTTC.

In its sample, this clonotype was seen a few times. The rearrangement links TRBV6-1 to TRBJ2-3; 11 bases align to TRBD2. With V trimmed by 4 bases and J by 6 bases, 3 bases remained unmatched. The CDR3 totals 14 residues. Germline V gene sequence: CDR1 MNHNS, CDR2 SASEGT. The CDR3 spells CASSARTSGDTQYF. The CDR3 nucleotides are TGTGCCAGCAGTGCCCGGACTAGCGGGGATACGCAGTATTTT.

V usage is TRBV7-9 and J usage is TRBJ2-5, with 11 bases aligning to TRBD1. This CDR3 contains 17 residues. V trimming: 2 bases; J trimming: 5 bases; junction bases outside the gene matches: 10. The V gene's germline CDR1 is SEHNR and CDR2 FQNEAQ (reference sequence). The chain's CDR3 is CASSLFLGQGVLETQYF. CDR3 nucleotide sequence: TGTGCCAGCAGCTTATTTTTGGGACAGGGGGTACTTGAGACCCAGTACTTC.

The J gene is TRBJ2-1, the V gene TRBV29-1; D not resolved. This CDR3 region has 10 residues. Per germline, CDR1 SQVTM and CDR2 ANQGSEA. V was cut by 7 bases and J by 10 bases, with 11 bases left in between. The CDR3 is CSAMLGEQFF. CDR3 nucleotides: TGCAGCGCTATGCTGGGGGAGCAGTTCTTC.

This rearrangement joins TRBV15 to TRBJ2-7; tentative D call: TRBD1 (6 bases). V lost 5 bases to trimming and J lost 3 bases, with 11 bases between them. Germline V CDR1 and CDR2: LNHNV, YYDKDF (reference sequence). There are 13 residues in the CDR3. CDR3 loop: CATSSQGGYEQYF. The CDR3 DNA reads as TGTGCCACCAGCTCCCAAGGGGGCTACGAGCAGTACTTC.

The V gene is TRBV15, the J gene TRBJ2-6, with D possibly being TRBD2 (5 bases). Looked up from germline, CDR1 is LNHNV and CDR2 is YYDKDF (reference sequence). The CDR3 extends over 15 amino acids. The ends were cut back, 5 bases at V and 3 bases at J, with 11 bases in the middle. The CDR3 protein is CATSDARDGANVLTF. As DNA, the CDR3 is TGTGCCACCAGCGATGCGAGGGATGGGGCCAACGTCCTGACTTTC.

The V call is TRBV20-1, the J call TRBJ2-2; TRBD2 matches at 9 bases. Looked up from germline, CDR1 is DFQATT and CDR2 is SNEGSKA (reference sequence). This CDR3 has 19 amino acids. V was clipped by 4 bases and J by 5 bases; unmatched bases: 20. The CDR3 spells CSAIKVQPGLAGMTGELFF. In DNA form, the CDR3 reads TGCAGTGCTATCAAGGTGCAACCCGGGCTAGCGGGGATGACCGGGGAGCTGTTTTTT.

The V call is TRBV6-1, the J call TRBJ2-1; possibly TRBD1 for D (5 bases). The CDR3 is made up of 13 amino acids. Deletions cut 4 bases from V and 10 bases from J, with 14 bases between. CDR1 is MNHNS, CDR2 SASEGT, per germline. The DNA of the CDR3 is TGTGCCAGCAGTGTCTCAGGGATTGGGGAGCAGTTCTTC. It encodes CASSVSGIGEQFF.

This clonotype was detected a few times. V usage is TRBV7-9 and J usage is TRBJ1-3, with D hard to call. The CDR3 has 16 residues. Germline assignment: CDR1 SEHNR and CDR2 FQNEAQ (reference sequence). The V gene lost 4 bases and the J gene lost 4 bases, with 17 bases spanning the gap. CDR3: CASSSLRTVEGNTIYF. In nucleotides, the CDR3 is TGTGCCAGCAGCTCGTTACGTACTGTCGAAGGAAACACCATATATTTT.

Worth noting for this clonotype: A read error may account for a junction end that differs from germline. The chain joins TRBV20-1 to TRBJ2-3; possibly TRBD1 for D (5 bases). CDR3 size: 14 residues. CDR1 is DFQATT and CDR2 is SNEGSKA in the germline V gene (reference sequence). The CDR3 sequence: CSALDSGQSDTQSF. CDR3 nucleotide sequence: TGCAGTGCCCTTGACAGTGGGCAGTCAGATACGCAGTCTTTT.

The gene calls are TRBV3-1 and TRBJ2-4; TRBD2 matches at 13 bases. CDR3 size: 22 residues. Germline assignment: CDR1 LGHDT and CDR2 YNNKEL (reference sequence). V was clipped by 0 bases and J by 0 bases; unmatched bases: 14. CDR3 DNA sequence: TGTGCCAGCAGCCAAGATAGACTAGCGGGAGGAACGAGAACCCTAGCCAAAAACATTCAGTACTTC. It codes for CASSQDRLAGGTRTLAKNIQYF.